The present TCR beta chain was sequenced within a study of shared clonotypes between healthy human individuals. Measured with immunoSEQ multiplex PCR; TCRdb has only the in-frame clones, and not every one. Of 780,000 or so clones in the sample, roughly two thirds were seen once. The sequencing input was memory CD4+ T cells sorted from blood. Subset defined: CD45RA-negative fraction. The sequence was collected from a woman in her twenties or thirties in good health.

The CDR3 DNA reads as TGTGCCAGCAGCACAACAGGGAGTAGAACTGAAGCTTTCTTT. It specifies CASSTTGSRTEAFF. V is TRBV2 and J is TRBJ1-1; possible D gene TRBD1, 6 bases. The CDR3 runs to 14 residues. V lost 6 bases, J lost 5 bases, and 16 bases lay in between. The V gene's germline CDR1 is SNHLY and CDR2 FYNNEI.